The next 18 T cell receptor beta chains were all read from a single sample in a study of Ad26.COV2.S vaccination and SARS-CoV-2 variants (dated by TCRdb to about 2021). The treatment or condition tag for this specimen amounts to: 19 received Ad26.COV2.S at low or high dose, single or two shots; 5 received placebo; per-sample allocation not given. Repertoires of vaccine and placebo recipients were sequenced from samples collected on day 63 after the first injection. Receptor libraries were prepared by the immunoSEQ multiplex PCR assay. Drawn from immuneACCESS, this table holds only the in-frame rearrangements with V and J called that TCRdb kept. Clones are partly lost; checked studies trace under half to an unresolved V gene and leave the rest unexplained. The sample includes about 350,000 clones, with about 87% observed a single time. Around 6.6% of the sample belongs to the ten largest clones.

The specimen was peripheral blood, collected in a trial of Ad26.COV2.S vaccine versus placebo. These receptors originate from a person aged 18-65 years who received the Ad26.COV2.S COVID-19 vaccine or a placebo.

The rearrangement joins TRBV27 to TRBJ2-1, with a tentative D call TRBD1 (5 bases). Germline V lookup: CDR1 MNHEY, CDR2 SMNVEV (reference sequence). This CDR3 contains 17 residues. V gave up 5 bases and J gave up 2 bases, with 19 bases separating them. The CDR3 nucleotides are TGTGCCAGCAGTCCAGACCGTCTAGGGGCCACCTACAATGAGCAGTTCTTC. It encodes CASSPDRLGATYNEQFF.

The CDR3 sequence is CASSLGLAPGQPQHF. The DNA for the CDR3 is TGTGCCAGCAGCTTAGGTTTGGCTCCCGGACAGCCCCAGCATTTT. The chain employs TRBV11-2 and TRBJ1-5; no clear D gene. The CDR3 has 15 residues. Per germline, CDR1 SGHAT and CDR2 FQNNGV. The V end was cut by 1 base, the J end by 7 bases, with 14 bases between.

The rearrangement joins TRBV7-9 to TRBJ1-6; possible D gene TRBD1, 5 bases. Germline CDR1 and CDR2: SEHNR and FQNEAQ (reference sequence). Trimming removed 1 base at V and 8 bases at J, with 15 bases between. The CDR3 covers 16 residues. The CDR3 loop reads CASSLEVPSGHSPLHF. In DNA, the CDR3 is TGTGCCAGCAGCTTAGAGGTGCCTTCAGGGCATTCACCCCTCCACTTT.

The chain carries TRBV27 and TRBJ2-7; D may correspond to TRBD1 or TRBD2 (6 bases each). The length of the CDR3 is 15 residues. The V gene's germline CDR1 is MNHEY and CDR2 SMNVEV (reference sequence). Trimming took 6 bases from V and 5 from J, leaving 20 bases between them. This chain's CDR3 is CASSHPRGRGNEQYF. DNA of the CDR3: TGTGCCAGCAGCCACCCCCGGGGGCGCGGGAACGAGCAGTACTTC.

CDR3 sequence reads: CASSPPSFTELFF. The CDR3 DNA follows: TGTGCCAGCTCACCACCATCCTTCACGGAACTGTTTTTT. J is TRBJ1-4 and V is TRBV18, with no clear D. CDR3 size: 13 residues. Looked up from germline, CDR1 is KGHSH and CDR2 is LQKENI. V was trimmed by 0 bases and J by 12 bases, leaving 11 bases between them.

The chain uses TRBV7-9 and TRBJ2-2; possibly TRBD1 or TRBD2 for D (6 bases each). The CDR3 has 13 residues. V shed 8 bases and J shed 4 bases, with 11 bases lying between them. The germline V gene encodes CDR1 SEHNR and CDR2 FQNEAQ (reference sequence). The CDR3 coding sequence is TGTGCCAGCTGGGGGGCAGCCACCGGGGAGCTGTTTTTT. Translating it yields CASWGAATGELFF. Filled out from reference TRBV7-9 and TRBJ2-2, the complete variable domain reads DTGVSQNPRHKITKRGQNVTFRCDPISEHNRLYWYRQTLGQGPEFLTYFQNEAQLEKSRLLSDRFSAERPKGSFSTLEIQRTEQGDSAMYLCASWGAATGELFFGEGSRLTVL.

The rearrangement uses TRBV7-9 and TRBJ1-6; 9 bases are a match to TRBD1. CDR3 length: 15 residues. Trimming removed 1 base from V and 9 bases from J; junction bases left unmatched: 4. CDR1 SEHNR and CDR2 FQNEAQ come from the germline V gene (reference sequence). CDR3: CASSLDGTGPSPLHF. The CDR3, as DNA: TGTGCCAGCAGCTTAGACGGGACAGGGCCTTCACCCCTCCACTTT.

The chain links TRBV5-1 to TRBJ1-6; D gene unclear. Germline V gene sequence: CDR1 SGHRS, CDR2 YFSETQ. This CDR3 is built from 14 residues. Trimming stripped 0 bases from V and 16 bases from J, with 17 bases between. CDR3 nucleotides: TGCGCCAGCAGCTTGGATCTCGGGCTTATTCGACTCCACTTT. Its protein product is CASSLDLGLIRLHF.

J is TRBJ1-6 and V is TRBV6-5; D is perhaps TRBD1 (5 bases). The CDR3 length is 15 residues. Between the trimmed V and J ends, which lost 7 bases and 0 bases, there was a span of 10 bases. CDR1 and CDR2 (germline): MNHEY, SVGAGI. The CDR3 loop is CASIRGSSYNSPLHF. DNA for the CDR3: TGTGCCAGCATAAGGGGTAGCTCCTATAATTCACCCCTCCACTTT.

The rearrangement uses TRBV28 and TRBJ2-7; no reliable D call. The CDR3 has 13 amino acids. Trimming shortened V by 5 bases and J by 2 bases, and 10 bases separated the two germline ends. Germline CDR1 and CDR2: MDHEN and SYDVKM. DNA of the CDR3: TGTGCCAGCAGTCGGCAGGCCACCTACGAGCAGTACTTC. This codes for CASSRQATYEQYF.

The J gene is TRBJ2-2, the V gene TRBV11-3; 11 positions agree with TRBD2. Per the germline V gene, CDR1 is SGHNT and CDR2 is YENEEA. Unmatched junction bases numbered 3, after V lost 0 bases and J lost 3 bases. This CDR3 spans 17 amino acids. CDR3 residues: CASSLERSGRDTGELFF. CDR3 sequence (DNA): TGTGCCAGCAGCTTAGAACGTAGCGGGAGGGACACCGGGGAGCTGTTTTTT. Combining the CDR3 with reference TRBV11-3 and TRBJ2-2 gives the whole variable domain EAGVVQSPRYKIIEKKQPVAFWCNPISGHNTLYWYLQNLGQGPELLIRYENEEAVDDSQLPKDRFSAERLKGVDSTLKIQPAELGDSAVYLCASSLERSGRDTGELFFGEGSRLTVL.

The rearrangement joins TRBV20-1 to TRBJ2-5, with D unresolved. V was shortened by 6 bases and J by 3 bases, with 5 bases between the two germline ends. The CDR3 contains 10 residues. Per germline, CDR1 DFQATT and CDR2 SNEGSKA (reference sequence). The CDR3 nucleotides are TGCAGTGCGGAAAAAGAGACCCAGTACTTC. It translates to CSAEKETQYF.

This clone was found a few times. The sample carries other DNA sequences with the same CDR3. The chain has TRBV28 and TRBJ2-7; D is unresolved. The CDR3 runs to 11 residues. Trimming stripped 3 bases from V and 2 bases from J, with 2 bases between. The V gene's germline CDR1 is MDHEN and CDR2 SYDVKM. CDR3 loop: CASSLAYEQYF. In nucleotides, the CDR3 is TGTGCCAGCAGTTTGGCCTACGAGCAGTACTTC. The whole variable domain, filled in from reference TRBV28 and TRBJ2-7, reads DVKVTQSSRYLVKRTGEKVFLECVQDMDHENMFWYRQDPGLGLRLIYFSYDVKMKEKGDIPEGYSVSREKKERFSLILESASTNQTSMYLCASSLAYEQYFGPGTRLTVT.

Points on this clone: A read error may produce the germline difference seen at one junction end. The V call is TRBV7-7, the J call TRBJ2-5; 13 positions agree with TRBD2. The CDR3 is made up of 16 amino acids. Germline CDR1 reads SSHAT; CDR2 reads FNYEAQ (reference sequence). In DNA form, the CDR3 reads TGTGCTAGCAGCTTGGGGACTAGCGGGGCACAAGAGACCCAGTACTTC. Translating gives CASSLGTSGAQETQYF.

V usage is TRBV19 and J usage is TRBJ2-7, with D uncertain. CDR1 and CDR2 from the germline V gene are LNHDA and SQIVND (reference sequence). Trimming cost V 2 bases and J 1 base, with 6 bases left between them. The CDR3 length is 13 residues. The CDR3 protein is CASSISWSYEQYF. Written as DNA, the CDR3 is TGTGCCAGTAGTATAAGTTGGTCCTACGAGCAGTACTTC.

This clone came up once. The CDR3 here is CASSHPGQGDNEQYF. The CDR3 DNA is TGTGCCAGCAGCCACCCCGGACAGGGGGACAACGAGCAGTACTTC. J is TRBJ2-7 and V is TRBV3-1 (or the pseudogene TRBV3-2), with TRBD1 matching 10 bases. V lost 3 bases and J lost 5; bases outside the gene matches: 7. CDR1 and CDR2 from the germline V gene are LGHDT and YNNKEL (reference sequence). The CDR3 runs to 15 residues.

The chain links TRBV4-3 to TRBJ1-4; 9 bases agree with TRBD1. The CDR3 spans 14 residues. V was pared by 4 bases and J by 8 bases, with 5 bases of the junction left unmatched. Germline assignment: CDR1 LGHNA and CDR2 YSLEER. The CDR3 nucleotides are TGCGCCAGCAGCCTGGGACAGGGCGAGGAAAAACTGTTTTTT. Its translation is CASSLGQGEEKLFF.

As to this clone: The same CDR3 can be traced to other DNA sequences in this sample. The chain recombines TRBV6-5 with TRBJ2-7; the D is unclear. V dropped 2 bases and J dropped 1 base, with 9 bases sitting between them. Germline V gives CDR1 MNHEY, CDR2 SVGAGI. The CDR3 totals 14 residues. CDR3 sequence (DNA): TGTGCCAGCAGTTACAGTCGGAGTTCCTACGAGCAGTACTTC. Amino acid sequence: CASSYSRSSYEQYF.